The 9 T cell receptor beta chains below were found in one sample sequenced in a study of blood T cell repertoires in COVID-19. Sequencing was performed with immunoSEQ multiplex PCR; in TCRdb, only in-frame clones are kept and a portion is missing. The sample carries tens of thousands of clones, roughly four fifths recorded once. Material for sequencing was peripheral blood. These receptors were obtained from a human donor in a cohort sampled during active COVID-19.

This clone was detected a few times. The J gene is TRBJ1-1, the V gene TRBV6-5, with 7 bases that match TRBD1. This CDR3 has 15 amino acids. With V trimmed by 0 bases and J by 1 base, 2 bases remained unmatched. Germline lookup yields CDR1 MNHEY and CDR2 SVGAGI. This CDR3 is CASSYSGTENTEAFF. The CDR3 DNA is TGTGCCAGCAGTTACTCCGGGACAGAGAACACTGAAGCTTTCTTT.

The chain has TRBV19 and TRBJ1-1, with D perhaps matching TRBD1 (5 bases). Germline V CDR1 and CDR2: LNHDA, SQIVND (reference sequence). The CDR3 contains 15 residues. The V end was cut by 10 bases, the J end by 1 base, with 19 bases between. This CDR3 reads CAIRIRRGGNTEAFF. Here the CDR3 DNA reads TGTGCCATTCGGATAAGGCGGGGGGGGAACACTGAAGCTTTCTTT.

This clone was recorded once. This chain connects TRBV18 to TRBJ2-1; 7 bases match TRBD2. Per germline, CDR1 KGHSH and CDR2 LQKENI. This CDR3 contains 16 residues. V lost 3 bases to trimming and J lost 4 bases; unmatched junction nucleotides: 9. The CDR3 region is CASSPTVLRGYNEQFF. CDR3 bases: TGTGCCAGCTCACCGACGGTTCTGCGGGGGTACAATGAGCAGTTCTTC.

This clone was picked up one time. The chain is built from TRBV5-1 and TRBJ2-5, with 7 nucleotides matching TRBD2. This CDR3 is 16 amino acids long. The V gene end was trimmed by 0 bases and the J gene end by 1 base; junction bases not matched to a gene: 6. The germline V gene has CDR1 SGHRS and CDR2 YFSETQ. Here the CDR3 reads CASSLGSPSGQETQYF. CDR3 DNA: TGCGCCAGCAGCTTGGGTTCGCCTAGCGGCCAAGAGACCCAGTACTTC.

The table lists this clone with a few counts. The CDR3 DNA is TGCGCCAGCAGCTCGACAGGGGGAGAGTATGAGCAGTACTTC. Amino acids: CASSSTGGEYEQYF. The chain carries TRBV5-1 and TRBJ2-7, with 9 bases lining up with TRBD1. This CDR3 comprises 14 residues. Trimming removed 3 bases from V and 7 bases from J; junction bases left unmatched: 8. In germline, CDR1 is SGHRS, CDR2 YFSETQ.

This clone was seen at least ten times. The V call is TRBV3-1 (or the pseudogene TRBV3-2), the J call TRBJ1-2; D uncertain. V was pared by 1 base and J by 4 bases, with 10 bases between. The germline gives CDR1 LGHDT, CDR2 YNNKEL (reference sequence). The CDR3 is 14 amino acids. DNA of the CDR3: TGTGCCAGCAGCCAAGTAACAGCAACCTATGGCTACACCTTC. This sequence encodes CASSQVTATYGYTF.

This sequence joins TRBV6-5 and TRBJ2-3, with TRBD1 as a possible D gene (5 bases). The CDR3 sequence is 15 residues long. Germline loops: CDR1 MNHEY, CDR2 SVGAGI. Trimming left V 6 bases short and J 2 bases short, with 15 bases between. DNA of the CDR3: TGTGCCAGCAGCAGGGCAATGGGGAACACAGATACGCAGTATTTT. It specifies CASSRAMGNTDTQYF.

In this sample, this clone turned up once. The rearrangement links TRBV7-9 to TRBJ2-1, with TRBD1 identical over 10 bases. The CDR3 consists of 15 residues. J gave up 2 bases and V 4 bases, and 2 bases lay outside the gene matches. CDR1 is SEHNR, CDR2 FQNEAQ, per germline (reference sequence). CDR3 sequence: CASSSDRGPYNEQFF. CDR3 in DNA: TGTGCCAGCAGCTCCGACAGGGGGCCCTACAATGAGCAGTTCTTC.

The chain is built from TRBV7-6 and TRBJ2-1; weak D call: TRBD2 (5 bases). This CDR3 has 14 amino acids. The V gene lost 5 bases and the J gene lost 10 bases, with 18 bases spanning the gap. Germline CDR1 reads SGHVS; CDR2 reads FNYEAQ. CDR3 bases: TGTGCCAGCAGCCCGGAGGCCGTACAAGGGGAGCAGTTCTTC. This gives the protein CASSPEAVQGEQFF.